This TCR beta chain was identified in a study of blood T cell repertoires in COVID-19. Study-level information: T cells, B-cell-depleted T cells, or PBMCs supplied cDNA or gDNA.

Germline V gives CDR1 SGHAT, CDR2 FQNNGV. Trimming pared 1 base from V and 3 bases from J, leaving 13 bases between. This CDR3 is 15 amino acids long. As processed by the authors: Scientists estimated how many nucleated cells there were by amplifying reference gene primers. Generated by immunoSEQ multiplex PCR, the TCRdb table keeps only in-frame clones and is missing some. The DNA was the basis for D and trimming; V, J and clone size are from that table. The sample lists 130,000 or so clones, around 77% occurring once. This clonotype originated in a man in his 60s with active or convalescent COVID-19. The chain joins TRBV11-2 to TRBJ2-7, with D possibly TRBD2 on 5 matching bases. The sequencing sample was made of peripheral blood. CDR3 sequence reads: CASSLARASYYEQYF. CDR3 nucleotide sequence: TGTGCCAGCAGCTTAGCCCGGGCTAGCTACTACGAGCAGTACTTC.